The source of this TCR beta chain is a study of blood T cell repertoires in COVID-19. Repertoires were generated with immunoSEQ multiplex PCR, while TCRdb's copy carries only in-frame clones and drops some. The sample has some 41,000 clones, 90% to 95% seen once. V lost 6 bases to trimming and J lost 0 bases; unmatched junction nucleotides: 6. The CDR3 spans 16 residues. Germline CDR1 is SNHLY and CDR2 is FYNNEI. Sequencing was done on a sample of peripheral blood. The V gene is TRBV2, the J gene TRBJ1-4, with 8 nucleotides matching TRBD1. The source of this sequence is a woman aged 25 to 39 in a cohort sampled during active COVID-19. The CDR3 DNA reads as TGTGCCAGCAGCCCGGGACAGGTATCAACTAATGAAAAACTGTTTTTT. Translation: CASSPGQVSTNEKLFF. Variable domain in full (rest from reference TRBV2 and TRBJ1-4): EPEVTQTPSHQVTQMGQEVILRCVPISNHLYFYWYRQILGQKVEFLVSFYNNEISEKSEIFDDQFSVERPDGSNFTLKIRSTKLEDSAMYFCASSPGQVSTNEKLFFGSGTQLSVL.